The subject of this entry is one T cell receptor (beta chain). Its specificity is unknown. Unique molecular identifiers tagged individual cDNA molecules. From the 5' RACE reads, TCRdb called clonotypes with MiXCR, one entry per CDR3 protein. The profile shows some 55,000 distinct CDR3 sequences, 10% to 15% of them singletons. The data were obtained in a study of early T cells in non-severe SARS-CoV-2 infection. As for the study in general: Bulk RNA taken from unsorted whole blood was sequenced, leaving chains unpaired.

General observations from the study: Using VDJdb, the matching emphasized anti-spike CD8 responses while missing private and CD4 specificities.

The CDR3 contains 14 residues. CDR1 and CDR2 (germline): SGHAT, FQNNGV. J was trimmed by 0 bases and V by 6 bases; bases with no gene match: 5. The source of this sequence is an adult who was a healthcare worker with PCR-confirmed SARS-CoV-2 infection or an uninfected control (not recorded which). The sample comprised whole blood. The chain carries TRBV11-2 and TRBJ2-7; TRBD1 aligns across 7 bases. Here the CDR3 reads CASRPGQPSYEQYF. The CDR3, as DNA: TGTGCCAGCAGACCGGGACAGCCCTCCTACGAGCAGTACTTC.